The next 5 T cell receptor beta chains were all read from a single sample in a study of T cell repertoires in cytomegalovirus infection. TCRdb analysed the reads with MiXCR anew, one entry per CDR3 protein. The top ten clones hold 73% of a sample with roughly 68,000 distinct CDR3 sequences, over 20% of them seen once. For these receptors, no antigen is known. The source material was CD8+ T cells from cultured PBMCs, sampled from culture after CMV antigen stimulation. These receptors were taken from a human donor in good health (CMV status not recorded). Some clones in this sample may be carry-over from other donors' samples.

The genes are TRBV7-2 and TRBJ1-6; D is possibly TRBD1 (5 bases). The CDR3 runs 17 residues. CDR1 and CDR2 (germline): SGHTA, FQGNSA. V lost 2 bases and J lost 5, with 16 bases in between. CDR3 protein: CASSLRAGLGNNSPLHF. The CDR3 bases are TGTGCCAGCAGCTTAAGGGCAGGGTTGGGAAATAATTCACCCCTCCACTTT.

The chain combines TRBV7-9 with TRBJ1-1; 10 bases match TRBD1. The CDR3 is made up of 13 amino acids. V lost 3 bases, J lost 10 bases, and 5 bases stayed unmatched. Germline loops: CDR1 SEHNR, CDR2 FQNEAQ (reference sequence). CDR3 protein: CASSLGQGLIAFF. The CDR3 bases are TGTGCCAGCAGCTTGGGACAGGGGCTCATAGCTTTCTTT. The full variable domain, its missing parts supplied by reference TRBV7-9 and TRBJ1-1, is DTGVSQNPRHKITKRGQNVTFRCDPISEHNRLYWYRQTLGQGPEFLTYFQNEAQLEKSRLLSDRFSAERPKGSFSTLEIQRTEQGDSAMYLCASSLGQGLIAFFGQGTRLTVV.

This chain connects TRBV28 to TRBJ2-5; 8 positions agree with TRBD1. CDR1 and CDR2 from the germline V gene are MDHEN and SYDVKM. Losses at the gene ends were 5 bases for V and 5 bases for J; bases not matched to a gene: 7. CDR3 size: 14 residues. The CDR3: CASSHEDRAETQYF. CDR3 DNA: TGTGCCAGCAGTCACGAGGACAGGGCGGAGACCCAGTACTTC. The whole variable domain, filled in from reference TRBV28 and TRBJ2-5, reads DVKVTQSSRYLVKRTGEKVFLECVQDMDHENMFWYRQDPGLGLRLIYFSYDVKMKEKGDIPEGYSVSREKKERFSLILESASTNQTSMYLCASSHEDRAETQYFGPGTRLLVL.

At least ten counts were recorded for this clonotype. The chain employs TRBV27 and TRBJ1-1, with D tentatively TRBD1 (6 bases). This CDR3 is built from 15 residues. V shed 0 bases and J shed 3 bases, with 11 bases lying between them. Germline CDR1 is MNHEY and CDR2 is SMNVEV (reference sequence). As DNA, the CDR3 is TGTGCCAGCAGTTTATCGGCCAGGGGATACACTGAAGCTTTCTTT. Translation gives CASSLSARGYTEAFF.

The chain links TRBV6-2 or TRBV6-3 to TRBJ2-7; no definite D call. Germline CDR1 reads MNHEY; CDR2 reads SVGEGT. The CDR3 loop spans 16 amino acids. V was pared by 7 bases and J by 1 base, with 20 bases between. This CDR3 is CASTHPDPLTSYEQYF. DNA of the CDR3: TGTGCCAGCACTCACCCCGACCCATTGACGTCCTACGAGCAGTACTTC.